A selection of T cell receptor beta chains follows, all from one sample in a study of PD-1 blockade in classical Hodgkin lymphoma. Clones were sequenced by immunoSEQ multiplex PCR, and TCRdb holds only the in-frame ones, with some missing. This table holds about 97,000 clones, 65% to 85% found once. The sequences come from peripheral blood mononuclear cells (PBMCs), collected at baseline. All receptors derive from a human donor with classical Hodgkin lymphoma. Each CDR3 is given with its conserved first and last residue. A D gene is named only where the DNA matches it firmly. Size is stated for part of the rows, as once, few or many counts, or as a class when the clone is expanded.

len	j_gene	abundance	v_gene	d_gene	CDR3aa	CDR3nt
14	TRBJ2-7	.	TRBV7-2	.	CASSKGSGTYEQYF	TGTGCCAGCAGCAAAGGTAGTGGGACCTACGAGCAGTACTTC
15	TRBJ2-1	.	TRBV6-5	TRBD2	CASSLLAGVGNEQFF	TGTGCCAGCAGTCTTCTAGCGGGAGTCGGCAATGAGCAGTTCTTC
15	TRBJ2-2	.	TRBV5-1	TRBD2	CASSVSGTNTGELFF	TGCGCCAGCAGCGTTAGCGGGACGAACACCGGGGAGCTGTTTTTT
16	TRBJ2-3	.	TRBV7-9	.	CANSFKVTGSTDTQYF	TGTGCCAACAGCTTTAAGGTCACGGGATCCACAGATACGCAGTATTTT
15	TRBJ2-7	.	TRBV4-3	.	CASSQEVVSVGEQYF	TGCGCCAGCAGCCAAGAGGTAGTTTCGGTAGGGGAGCAGTACTTC
15	TRBJ1-2	.	TRBV5-6	.	CASSLRAGFGYGYTF	TGTGCCAGCAGCTTGAGGGCAGGGTTCGGCTATGGCTACACCTTC
13	TRBJ1-2	once	TRBV25-1	.	CASSFGDRDGYTF	TGTGCCAGCAGTTTTGGGGATAGGGATGGCTACACCTTC
15	TRBJ1-1	once	TRBV7-9	TRBD1	CASSPLQGAYTEAFF	TGTGCCAGCAGCCCCTTACAGGGGGCGTACACTGAAGCTTTCTTT
13	TRBJ1-1	many	TRBV7-6	.	CASSLGQNTEAFF	TGTGCCAGCAGCTTAGGACAGAACACTGAAGCTTTCTTT
16	TRBJ2-1	.	TRBV18	TRBD2	CASSRPGLPIYNEQFF	TGTGCCAGCTCACGACCGGGACTACCTATTTACAATGAGCAGTTCTTC
14	TRBJ1-4	.	TRBV2	.	CASRGSMMGEKLFF	TGTGCCAGCAGAGGTTCCATGATGGGTGAAAAACTGTTTTTT
14	TRBJ1-2	.	TRBV10-3	.	CAISELGRDYGYTF	TGTGCCATCAGTGAGTTGGGTCGCGACTATGGCTACACCTTC
12	TRBJ2-1	.	TRBV28	TRBD2	CASSPGGRVQFF	TGTGCCAGCAGTCCTGGCGGGAGGGTGCAGTTCTTC
11	TRBJ2-3	.	TRBV30	.	CAWNNIDTQYF	TGTGCCTGGAACAATATAGATACGCAGTATTTT
14	TRBJ1-1	few	TRBV28	.	CASSFLGMDTEAFF	TGTGCCAGCAGTTTCTTGGGGATGGACACTGAAGCTTTCTTT
14	TRBJ2-7	.	TRBV5-1	.	CASSSSMSSYEQYF	TGCGCCAGCAGCAGCTCGATGAGCTCCTACGAGCAGTACTTC
19	TRBJ2-2	.	TRBV6-1	TRBD2	CASSEVIAGVGENTGELFF	TGTGCCAGCAGTGAAGTCATAGCGGGAGTTGGGGAAAACACCGGGGAGCTGTTTTTT
16	TRBJ1-5	.	TRBV6-1	.	CASSDTWAYSNQPQHF	TGTGCCAGCAGTGATACCTGGGCCTATAGCAATCAGCCCCAGCATTTT
14	TRBJ2-1	.	TRBV5-4	TRBD2	CASSSGTSYNEQFF	TGTGCCAGCAGCTCCGGGACTAGCTACAATGAGCAGTTCTTC
12	TRBJ1-1	.	TRBV11-2	.	CASSTDRLEAFF	TGTGCCAGCAGCACCGACAGGCTCGAAGCTTTCTTT
15	TRBJ2-4	.	TRBV7-9	TRBD1	CASSLGQGRENIQYF	TGTGCCAGCAGCCTCGGACAGGGTCGAGAAAACATTCAGTACTTC
13	TRBJ1-1	.	TRBV25-1	.	CASARGGYTEAFF	TGTGCTAGTGCACGGGGGGGATACACTGAAGCTTTCTTT
13	TRBJ1-2	.	TRBV7-2	.	CASSGWRFSGYTF	TGTGCCAGCAGCGGCTGGAGATTTAGCGGCTACACCTTC
14	TRBJ2-5	.	TRBV19	.	CASSRSGIQETQYF	TGTGCCAGTAGTAGAAGCGGTATACAAGAGACCCAGTACTTC
13	TRBJ2-1	.	TRBV27	TRBD1	CASSLDRGNEQFF	TGTGCCAGCAGTTTAGACAGGGGCAATGAGCAGTTCTTC
13	TRBJ2-7	.	TRBV29-1	.	CSVGEAPTGEQYF	TGCAGCGTTGGCGAGGCCCCAACCGGCGAGCAGTACTTC